This passage covers 12 T cell receptor beta chains from one sample sequenced in a study of blood T cell repertoires in COVID-19. Method: immunoSEQ multiplex PCR; TCRdb's copy keeps in-frame clones and lacks some. The table has roughly 76,000 clones, 90% seen once. Material: peripheral blood. The receptor set was obtained from a man in his fifties or sixties with acute or convalescent COVID-19.

The chain has TRBV10-3 and TRBJ1-5; the D gene is possibly TRBD1 (6 bases). Per germline, CDR1 ENHRY and CDR2 SYGVKD. The CDR3 runs to 13 residues. Trimming pared 10 bases from V and 5 bases from J, leaving 15 bases between. In nucleotides, the CDR3 is TGTGCCACTGACCCCAGGGGAGATCAGCCCCAGCATTTT. It is translated as CATDPRGDQPQHF.

CDR3 DNA: TGTGCCAGCAGTTTATCGTACGGCGAGGGTAGGGATTCACCCCTCCACTTT. This sequence encodes CASSLSYGEGRDSPLHF. This rearrangement joins TRBV27 to TRBJ1-6; D not certain. This CDR3 contains 17 residues. CDR1 and CDR2 (germline): MNHEY, SMNVEV (reference sequence). The V gene lost 0 bases and the J gene lost 8 bases, with 17 bases spanning the gap.

The J gene is TRBJ2-7, the V gene TRBV28; tentative D call: TRBD1 (6 bases). With 5 bases removed from V and 2 bases from J, the gap between germline ends came to 13 bases. This CDR3 has 14 amino acids. In germline, CDR1 is MDHEN, CDR2 SYDVKM. CDR3 coding DNA: TGTGCCAGCAGTGACCGGGACATTACCTACGAGCAGTACTTC. Translating gives CASSDRDITYEQYF.

V is TRBV5-6 and J is TRBJ2-7, with D maybe TRBD1 (5 bases). From germline, CDR1 is SGHDT and CDR2 YYEEEE. Trimming took 0 bases from V and 6 from J, leaving 10 bases between them. The length of the CDR3 is 13 residues. This CDR3 reads CASSLAGWGEQYF. Here the CDR3 DNA reads TGTGCCAGCAGCTTGGCAGGGTGGGGCGAGCAGTACTTC.

Written as DNA, the CDR3 is TGTGCCAGCAGTCTTAGGACAGCGGACTCCCTCCACTTT. It codes for CASSLRTADSLHF. This chain connects TRBV7-6 to TRBJ1-6; D perhaps matches TRBD1 (6 bases). Germline V gene lookup returns CDR1 SGHVS and CDR2 FNYEAQ. This CDR3 is 13 amino acids long. V lost 6 bases, J lost 14 bases, and 17 bases lay in between.

Worth noting for this clone: This specimen includes other DNA sequences encoding the same CDR3. The rearrangement joins TRBV2 to TRBJ1-6; weak D call: TRBD1 (5 bases). The CDR3 covers 14 residues. CDR1 and CDR2 from the germline V gene are SNHLY and FYNNEI. The germline V and J ends were trimmed by 1 base and 7 bases, with 8 bases remaining between them. As DNA, the CDR3 is TGTGCCAGCAGTGAAGGCAGGGTCAATTCACCCCTCCACTTT. Its protein product is CASSEGRVNSPLHF.

This rearrangement joins TRBV6-5 to TRBJ1-2; 7 bases are shared with TRBD1. Germline-derived CDR1 and CDR2 are MNHEY and SVGAGI. This CDR3 contains 12 residues. V gave up 7 bases and J gave up 3 bases; unmatched junction bases: 2. The CDR3 reads CASTQGDYGYTF. DNA of the CDR3: TGTGCCAGCACCCAGGGGGACTATGGCTACACCTTC.

V and J are TRBV18 and TRBJ1-1; TRBD1 matches at 8 bases. CDR1 KGHSH and CDR2 LQKENI come from the germline V gene. CDR3 size: 15 residues. V dropped 4 bases and J dropped 1; count of bases not matched to a gene: 5. The CDR3 nucleotides are TGTGCCAGCTCACTGGGACAGGCCCGGAACACTGAAGCTTTCTTT. This codes for CASSLGQARNTEAFF.

This rearrangement joins TRBV7-2 to TRBJ2-4, with TRBD2 as a possible D gene (5 bases). Germline lookup yields CDR1 SGHTA and CDR2 FQGNSA. The CDR3 totals 15 residues. The V end lost 4 bases, the J end lost 6 bases, and 16 bases lay between the germline ends. The CDR3 DNA sequence: TGTGCCAGCAGCTCCTTTGGGCTAGCTTCAAACATTCAGTACTTC. Its translation is CASSSFGLASNIQYF.

This sequence joins TRBV9 and TRBJ2-5; 10 positions match TRBD2. This CDR3 spans 15 amino acids. The V gene end was trimmed by 2 bases and the J gene end by 4 bases; junction bases not matched to a gene: 5. Looked up from germline, CDR1 is SGDLS and CDR2 is YYNGEE. The CDR3 coding sequence is TGTGCCAGCAGCGTGGCTAGCGGGGGCTTAGAGACCCAGTACTTC. Translation gives CASSVASGGLETQYF.

The rearrangement joins TRBV6-6 to TRBJ2-2; perhaps TRBD1 as D (6 bases). This CDR3 has 17 residues. Trimming removed 5 bases at V and 1 base at J, with 17 bases between. Germline V CDR1 and CDR2: MNHNY, SVGAGI (reference sequence). The CDR3 DNA reads TGTGCCAGCAGTCGCCCTGGACAGCTAGAGAACACCGGGGAGCTGTTTTTT. Amino acids: CASSRPGQLENTGELFF.

V gene TRBV19 combines with J gene TRBJ2-5; D remains unclear. V was pared by 7 bases and J by 1 base, with 7 bases between. The CDR3 is 12 amino acids. Germline values: CDR1 LNHDA, CDR2 SQIVND (reference sequence). This chain's CDR3 is CASMGSQETQYF. As DNA, the CDR3 is TGTGCCAGTATGGGCAGCCAAGAGACCCAGTACTTC.